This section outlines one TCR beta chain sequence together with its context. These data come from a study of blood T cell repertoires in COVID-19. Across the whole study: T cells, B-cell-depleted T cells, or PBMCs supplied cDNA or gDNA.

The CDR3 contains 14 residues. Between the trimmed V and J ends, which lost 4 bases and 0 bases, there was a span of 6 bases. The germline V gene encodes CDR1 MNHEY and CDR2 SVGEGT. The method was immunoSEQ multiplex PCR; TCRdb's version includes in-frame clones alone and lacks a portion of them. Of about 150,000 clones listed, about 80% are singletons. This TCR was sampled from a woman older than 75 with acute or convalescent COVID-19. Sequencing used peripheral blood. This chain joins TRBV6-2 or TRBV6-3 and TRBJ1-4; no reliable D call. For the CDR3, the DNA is TGTGCCAGCAGTTGGGCTTCAACTAATGAAAAACTGTTTTTT. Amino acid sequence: CASSWASTNEKLFF.